This T cell receptor (beta chain) was obtained from a study of cytomegalovirus exposure and HLA in healthy donors. Study-level findings and limits: A link between a missense DCLRE1C variant and TCR beta V- and J-gene trimming emerged from a later analysis. The HLA-A and HLA-B alleles of most subjects were reportedly predicted accurately from TCR beta sequences.

Donors were nominally healthy when sampled, though unrecorded immune exposures were likely. With regard to this clone: Its antigen is currently unknown.

PCR involved 60 Vbeta and 13 Jbeta primers. TCRdb keeps only in-frame clones here, not all; method: immunoSEQ multiplex PCR. Its table lists about 200,000 clones. V was pared by 3 bases and J by 4 bases, with 12 bases between. This CDR3 is 15 amino acids long. Germline V gene lookup returns CDR1 MGHDK and CDR2 SYGVNS. Material: PBMCs. This rearrangement joins TRBV25-1 to TRBJ1-4; D is perhaps TRBD1 (5 bases). This receptor was obtained from a girl between 2 and 10 years old in good health and CMV-seropositive. The CDR3 sequence: CASSDWTKVNEKLFF. CDR3 sequence (DNA): TGTGCCAGCAGTGATTGGACAAAGGTTAATGAAAAACTGTTTTTT.